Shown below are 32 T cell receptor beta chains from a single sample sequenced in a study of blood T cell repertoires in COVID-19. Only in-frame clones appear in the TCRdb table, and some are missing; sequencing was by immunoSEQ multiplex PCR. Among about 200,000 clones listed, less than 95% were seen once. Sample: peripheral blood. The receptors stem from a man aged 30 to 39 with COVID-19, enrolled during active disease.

CDR3 sequence reads: CASSQEGAAPYEQYF. CDR3 in DNA: TGCGCCAGCAGCCAAGAAGGGGCAGCCCCCTACGAGCAGTACTTC. The chain uses TRBV4-1 and TRBJ2-7; TRBD1 is a possible D gene (5 bases). The CDR3 runs to 15 residues. The germline CDR1 and CDR2 sequences are MGHRA and YSYEKL. Trimming took 0 bases from V and 2 from J, leaving 11 bases between them.

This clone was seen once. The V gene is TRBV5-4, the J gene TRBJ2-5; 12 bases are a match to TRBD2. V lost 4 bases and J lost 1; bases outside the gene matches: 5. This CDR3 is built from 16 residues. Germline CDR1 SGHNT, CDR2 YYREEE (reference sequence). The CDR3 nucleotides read TGTGCCAGCAGCCTAGTACTAGCGGGGGGCCAAGAGACCCAGTACTTC. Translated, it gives CASSLVLAGGQETQYF.

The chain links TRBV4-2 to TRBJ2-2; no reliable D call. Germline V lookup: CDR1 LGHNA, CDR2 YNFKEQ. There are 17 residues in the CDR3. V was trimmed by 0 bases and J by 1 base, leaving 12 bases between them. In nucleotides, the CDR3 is TGTGCCAGCAGCCAAGAATCGAGCGTTCGGAACACCGGGGAGCTGTTTTTT. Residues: CASSQESSVRNTGELFF.

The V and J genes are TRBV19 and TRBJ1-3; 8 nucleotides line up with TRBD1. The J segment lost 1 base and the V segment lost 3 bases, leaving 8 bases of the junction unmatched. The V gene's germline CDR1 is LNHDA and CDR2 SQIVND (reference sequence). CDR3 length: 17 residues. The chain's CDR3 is CASSIVGTGLSGNTIYF. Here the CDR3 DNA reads TGTGCCAGTAGTATCGTTGGGACAGGTTTATCTGGAAACACCATATATTTT.

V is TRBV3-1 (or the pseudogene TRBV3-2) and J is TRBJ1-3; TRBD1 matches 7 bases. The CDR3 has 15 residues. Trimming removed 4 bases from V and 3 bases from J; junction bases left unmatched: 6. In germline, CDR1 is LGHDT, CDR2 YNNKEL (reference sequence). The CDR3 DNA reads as TGTGCCAGCAGCCCCTTGACAGGGTATGGAAACACCATATATTTT. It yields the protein CASSPLTGYGNTIYF.

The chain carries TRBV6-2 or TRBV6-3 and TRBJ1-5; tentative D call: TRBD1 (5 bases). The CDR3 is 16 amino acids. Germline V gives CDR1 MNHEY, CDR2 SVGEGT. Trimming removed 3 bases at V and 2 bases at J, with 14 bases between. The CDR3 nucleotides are TGTGCCAGCAGTTATTCGGGGGGAGTGGGCAATCAGCCCCAGCATTTT. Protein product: CASSYSGGVGNQPQHF.

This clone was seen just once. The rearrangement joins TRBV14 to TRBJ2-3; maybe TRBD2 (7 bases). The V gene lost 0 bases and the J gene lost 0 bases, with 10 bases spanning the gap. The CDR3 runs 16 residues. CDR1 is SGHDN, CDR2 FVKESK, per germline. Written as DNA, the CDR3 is TGTGCCAGCAGCCAAGACGGGGGGCAAAGCACAGATACGCAGTATTTT. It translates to CASSQDGGQSTDTQYF.

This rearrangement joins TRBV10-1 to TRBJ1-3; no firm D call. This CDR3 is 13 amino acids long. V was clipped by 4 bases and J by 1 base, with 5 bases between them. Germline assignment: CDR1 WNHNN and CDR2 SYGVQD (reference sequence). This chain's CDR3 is CASSGVSGNTIYF. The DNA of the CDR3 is TGCGCCAGCAGTGGAGTTTCTGGAAACACCATATATTTT.

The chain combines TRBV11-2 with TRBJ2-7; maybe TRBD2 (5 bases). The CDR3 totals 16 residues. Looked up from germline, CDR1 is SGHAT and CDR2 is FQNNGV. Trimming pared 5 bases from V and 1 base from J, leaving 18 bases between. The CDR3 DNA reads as TGTGCCAGCAGCCCGAGGACGGGGATCGCGTCCTACGAGCAGTACTTC. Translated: CASSPRTGIASYEQYF.

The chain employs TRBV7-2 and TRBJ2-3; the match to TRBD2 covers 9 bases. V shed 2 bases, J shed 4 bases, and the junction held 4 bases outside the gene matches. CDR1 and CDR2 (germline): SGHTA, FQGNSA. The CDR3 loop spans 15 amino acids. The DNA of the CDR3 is TGTGCCAGCAGCTTATCGCGGGGGGGCCCAGATACGCAGTATTTT. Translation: CASSLSRGGPDTQYF.

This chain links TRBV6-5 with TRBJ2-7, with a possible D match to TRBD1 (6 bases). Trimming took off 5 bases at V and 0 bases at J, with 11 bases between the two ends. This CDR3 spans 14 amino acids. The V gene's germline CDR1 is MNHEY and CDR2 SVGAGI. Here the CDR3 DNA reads TGTGCCAGCAGTCCCGGGACACCCTCCTACGAGCAGTACTTC. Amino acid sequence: CASSPGTPSYEQYF.

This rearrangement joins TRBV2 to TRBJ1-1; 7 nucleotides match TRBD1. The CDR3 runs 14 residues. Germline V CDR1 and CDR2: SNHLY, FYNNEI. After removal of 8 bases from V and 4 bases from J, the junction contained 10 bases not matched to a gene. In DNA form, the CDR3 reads TGTGCCAGCGGAAAACAGGGGATCTCCACTGAAGCTTTCTTT. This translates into CASGKQGISTEAFF.

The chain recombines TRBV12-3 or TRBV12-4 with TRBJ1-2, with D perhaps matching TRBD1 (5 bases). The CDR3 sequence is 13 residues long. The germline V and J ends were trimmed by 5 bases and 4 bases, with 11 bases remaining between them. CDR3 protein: CASSQTEVYGYTF. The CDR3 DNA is TGTGCCAGCAGTCAGACAGAAGTCTATGGCTACACCTTC.

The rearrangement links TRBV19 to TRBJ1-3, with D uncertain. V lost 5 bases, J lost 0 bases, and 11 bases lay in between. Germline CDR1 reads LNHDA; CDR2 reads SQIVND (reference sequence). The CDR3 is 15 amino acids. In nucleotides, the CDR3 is TGTGCCAGTAGTTCACACGATAACTCTGGAAACACCATATATTTT. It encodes CASSSHDNSGNTIYF.

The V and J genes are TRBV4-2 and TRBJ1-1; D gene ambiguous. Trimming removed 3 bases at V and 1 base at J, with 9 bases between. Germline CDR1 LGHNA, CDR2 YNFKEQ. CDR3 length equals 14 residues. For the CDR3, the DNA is TGTGCCAGCAGCCAGGAACAGAAGAACACTGAAGCTTTCTTT. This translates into CASSQEQKNTEAFF.

CDR3 loop: CASSVGGAEAFF. The DNA of the CDR3 is TGTGCCAGCAGCGTAGGAGGCGCTGAAGCTTTCTTT. The V gene is TRBV9, the J gene TRBJ1-1; D uncertain. Trimming stripped 0 bases from V and 6 bases from J, with 6 bases between. The CDR3 runs to 12 residues. Germline CDR1 SGDLS, CDR2 YYNGEE.

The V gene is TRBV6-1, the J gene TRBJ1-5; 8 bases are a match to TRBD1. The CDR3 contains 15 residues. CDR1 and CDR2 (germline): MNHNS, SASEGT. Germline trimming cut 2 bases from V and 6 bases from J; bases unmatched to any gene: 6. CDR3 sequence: CASSEFVTGGQPQHF. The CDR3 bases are TGTGCCAGCAGTGAATTTGTAACAGGGGGTCAGCCCCAGCATTTT.

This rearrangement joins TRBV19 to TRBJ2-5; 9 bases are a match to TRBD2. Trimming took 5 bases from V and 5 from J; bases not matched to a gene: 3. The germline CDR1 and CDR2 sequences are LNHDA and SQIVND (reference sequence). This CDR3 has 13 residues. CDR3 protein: CASSLLAGETQYF. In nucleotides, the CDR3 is TGTGCCAGTAGTCTTCTAGCGGGGGAGACCCAGTACTTC.

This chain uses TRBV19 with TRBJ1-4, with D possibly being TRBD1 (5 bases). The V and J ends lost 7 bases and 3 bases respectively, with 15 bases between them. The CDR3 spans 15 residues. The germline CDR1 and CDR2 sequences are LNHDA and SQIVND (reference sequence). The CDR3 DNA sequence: TGTGCCAGTACCAGGGATGACCTCCCTAATGAAAAACTGTTTTTT. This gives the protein CASTRDDLPNEKLFF.

The CDR3 DNA sequence: TGTGCCAGCAGTCAGAGACAGGCCTACGAGCAGTACTTC. Its translation: CASSQRQAYEQYF. This chain links TRBV12-3 or TRBV12-4 with TRBJ2-7; D perhaps matches TRBD1 (6 bases). V was pared by 5 bases and J by 2 bases, with 10 bases between. The CDR3 has 13 amino acids.

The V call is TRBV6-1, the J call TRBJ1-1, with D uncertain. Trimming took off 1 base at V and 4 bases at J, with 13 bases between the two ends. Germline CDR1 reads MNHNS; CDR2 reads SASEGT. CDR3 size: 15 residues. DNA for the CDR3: TGTGCCAGCAGTGAAGTATCAGCGGTGAGCACTGAAGCTTTCTTT. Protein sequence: CASSEVSAVSTEAFF.

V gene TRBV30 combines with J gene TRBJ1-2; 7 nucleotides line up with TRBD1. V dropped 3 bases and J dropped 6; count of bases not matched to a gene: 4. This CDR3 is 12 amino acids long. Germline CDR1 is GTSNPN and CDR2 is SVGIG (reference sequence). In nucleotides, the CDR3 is TGTGCCTGGAGAGGGGGCGGTGATGGCTACACCTTC. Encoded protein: CAWRGGGDGYTF.

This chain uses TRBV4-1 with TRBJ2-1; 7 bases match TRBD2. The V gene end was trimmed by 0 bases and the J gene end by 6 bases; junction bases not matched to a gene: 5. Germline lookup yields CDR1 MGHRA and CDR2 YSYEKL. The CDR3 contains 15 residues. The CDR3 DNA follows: TGCGCCAGCAGCCAAGAAGGGACTAACCCCAATGAGCAGTTCTTC. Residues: CASSQEGTNPNEQFF.

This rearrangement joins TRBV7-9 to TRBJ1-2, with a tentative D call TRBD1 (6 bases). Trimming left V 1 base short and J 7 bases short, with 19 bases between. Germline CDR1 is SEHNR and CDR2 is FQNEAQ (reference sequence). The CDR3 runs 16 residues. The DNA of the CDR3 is TGTGCCAGCAGCTTAGGGGCAGGGGTTGAAGGCCGTGGCTACACCTTC. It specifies CASSLGAGVEGRGYTF.

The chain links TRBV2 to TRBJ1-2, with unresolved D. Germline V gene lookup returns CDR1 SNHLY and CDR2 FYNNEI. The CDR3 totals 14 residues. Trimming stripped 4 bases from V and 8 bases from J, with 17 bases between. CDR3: CASSGRRTGLGYTF. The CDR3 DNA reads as TGTGCCAGCAGTGGACGAAGGACTGGGCTAGGCTACACCTTC. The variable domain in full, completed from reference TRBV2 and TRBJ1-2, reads EPEVTQTPSHQVTQMGQEVILRCVPISNHLYFYWYRQILGQKVEFLVSFYNNEISEKSEIFDDQFSVERPDGSNFTLKIRSTKLEDSAMYFCASSGRRTGLGYTFGSGTRLTVV.

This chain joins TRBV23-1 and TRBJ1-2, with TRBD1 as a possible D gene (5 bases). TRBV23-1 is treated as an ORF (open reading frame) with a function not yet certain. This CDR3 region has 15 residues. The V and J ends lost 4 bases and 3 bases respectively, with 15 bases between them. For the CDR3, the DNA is TGCGCCAGCAGTCTACCATTCAGGGCCGACTATGGCTACACCTTC. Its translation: CASSLPFRADYGYTF.

In DNA, the CDR3 is TGCGCCAGCAGTGAGAAGGGGGCCTCCTACGAGCAGTACTTC. This codes for CASSEKGASYEQYF. This chain connects TRBV10-1 to TRBJ2-7; 7 bases are shared with TRBD1. Germline loops: CDR1 WNHNN, CDR2 SYGVQD (reference sequence). The CDR3 covers 14 residues. V shed 2 bases, J shed 0 bases, and the junction held 1 base outside the gene matches.

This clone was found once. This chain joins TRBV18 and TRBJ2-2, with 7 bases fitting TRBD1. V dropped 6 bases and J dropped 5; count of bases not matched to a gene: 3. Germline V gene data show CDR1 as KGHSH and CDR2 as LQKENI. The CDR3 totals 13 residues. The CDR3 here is CASSGQATGELFF. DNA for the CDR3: TGTGCCAGCTCCGGACAGGCGACCGGGGAGCTGTTTTTT.

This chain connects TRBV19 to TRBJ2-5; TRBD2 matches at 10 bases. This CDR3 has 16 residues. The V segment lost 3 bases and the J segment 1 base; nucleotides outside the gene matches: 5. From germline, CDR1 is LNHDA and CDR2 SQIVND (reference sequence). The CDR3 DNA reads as TGTGCCAGTAGTATCGGAGCGGGGGGGGCCCAAGAGACCCAGTACTTC. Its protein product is CASSIGAGGAQETQYF.

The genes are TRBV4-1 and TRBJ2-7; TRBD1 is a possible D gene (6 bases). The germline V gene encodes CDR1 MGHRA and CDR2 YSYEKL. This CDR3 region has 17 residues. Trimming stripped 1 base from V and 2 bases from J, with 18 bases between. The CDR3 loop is CASSQGVGDPGAYEQYF. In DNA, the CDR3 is TGCGCCAGCAGCCAAGGAGTCGGCGACCCAGGGGCCTACGAGCAGTACTTC.

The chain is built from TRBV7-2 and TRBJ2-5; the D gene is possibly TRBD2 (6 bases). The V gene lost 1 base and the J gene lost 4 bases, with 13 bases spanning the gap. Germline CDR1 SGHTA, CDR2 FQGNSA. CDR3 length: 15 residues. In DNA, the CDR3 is TGTGCCAGCAGCTTAGTTCGGGGGACGGGAGAGACCCAGTACTTC. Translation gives CASSLVRGTGETQYF.

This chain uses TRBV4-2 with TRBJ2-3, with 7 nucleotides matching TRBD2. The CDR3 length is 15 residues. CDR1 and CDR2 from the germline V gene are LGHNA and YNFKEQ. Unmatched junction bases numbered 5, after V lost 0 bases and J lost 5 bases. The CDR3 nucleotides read TGTGCCAGCAGCCAAGATCCACTAGCGAAAGATACGCAGTATTTT. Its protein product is CASSQDPLAKDTQYF.